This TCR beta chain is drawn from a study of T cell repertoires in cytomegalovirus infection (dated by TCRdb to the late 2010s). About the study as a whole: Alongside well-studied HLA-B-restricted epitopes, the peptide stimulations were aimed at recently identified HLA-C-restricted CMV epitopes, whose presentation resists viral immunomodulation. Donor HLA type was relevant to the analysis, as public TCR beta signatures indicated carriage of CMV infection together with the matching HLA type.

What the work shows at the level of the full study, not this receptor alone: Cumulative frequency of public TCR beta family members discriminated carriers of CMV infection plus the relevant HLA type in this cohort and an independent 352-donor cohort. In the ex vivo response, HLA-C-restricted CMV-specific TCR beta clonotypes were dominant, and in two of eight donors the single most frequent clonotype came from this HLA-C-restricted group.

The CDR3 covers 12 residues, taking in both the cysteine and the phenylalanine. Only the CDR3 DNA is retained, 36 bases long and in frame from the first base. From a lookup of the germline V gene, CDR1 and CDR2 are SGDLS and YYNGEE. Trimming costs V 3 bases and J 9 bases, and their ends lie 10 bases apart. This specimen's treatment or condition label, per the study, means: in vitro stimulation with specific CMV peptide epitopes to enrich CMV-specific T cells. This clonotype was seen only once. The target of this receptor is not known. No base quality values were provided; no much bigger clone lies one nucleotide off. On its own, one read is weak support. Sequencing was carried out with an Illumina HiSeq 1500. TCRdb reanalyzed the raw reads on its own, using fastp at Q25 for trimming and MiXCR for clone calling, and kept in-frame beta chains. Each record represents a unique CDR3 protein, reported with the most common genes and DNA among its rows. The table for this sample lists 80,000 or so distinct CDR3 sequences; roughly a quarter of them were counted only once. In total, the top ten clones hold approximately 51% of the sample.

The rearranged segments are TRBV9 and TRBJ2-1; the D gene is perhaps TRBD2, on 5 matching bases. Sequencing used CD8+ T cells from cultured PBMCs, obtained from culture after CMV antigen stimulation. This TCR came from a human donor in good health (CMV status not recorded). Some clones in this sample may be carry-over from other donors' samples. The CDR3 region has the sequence CASSADLSEQFF. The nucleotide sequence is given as TGTGCCAGCAGCGCGGACTTGAGTGAGCAGTTCTTC.